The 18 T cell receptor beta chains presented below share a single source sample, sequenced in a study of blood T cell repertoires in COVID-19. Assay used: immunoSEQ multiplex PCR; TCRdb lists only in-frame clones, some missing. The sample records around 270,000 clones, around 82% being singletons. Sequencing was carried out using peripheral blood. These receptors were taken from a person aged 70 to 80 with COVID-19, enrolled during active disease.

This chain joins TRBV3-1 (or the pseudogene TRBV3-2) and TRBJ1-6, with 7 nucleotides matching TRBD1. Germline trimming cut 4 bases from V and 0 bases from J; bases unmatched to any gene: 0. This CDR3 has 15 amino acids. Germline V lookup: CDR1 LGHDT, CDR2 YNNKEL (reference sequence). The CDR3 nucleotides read TGTGCCAGCAGCCGACAGGGCTCCTATAATTCACCCCTCCACTTT. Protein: CASSRQGSYNSPLHF.

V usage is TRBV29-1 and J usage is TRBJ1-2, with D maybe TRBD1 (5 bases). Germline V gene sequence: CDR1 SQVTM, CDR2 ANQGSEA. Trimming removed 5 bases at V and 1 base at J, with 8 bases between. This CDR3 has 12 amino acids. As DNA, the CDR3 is TGCAGCGTTATGACAGTTAACTATGGCTACACCTTC. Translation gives CSVMTVNYGYTF.

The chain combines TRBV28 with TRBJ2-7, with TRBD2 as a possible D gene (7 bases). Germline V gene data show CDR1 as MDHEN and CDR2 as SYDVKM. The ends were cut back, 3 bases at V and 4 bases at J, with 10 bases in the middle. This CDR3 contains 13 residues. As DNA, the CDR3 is TGTGCCAGCAGTTTGGGGGGGCGATACGAGCAGTACTTC. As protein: CASSLGGRYEQYF.

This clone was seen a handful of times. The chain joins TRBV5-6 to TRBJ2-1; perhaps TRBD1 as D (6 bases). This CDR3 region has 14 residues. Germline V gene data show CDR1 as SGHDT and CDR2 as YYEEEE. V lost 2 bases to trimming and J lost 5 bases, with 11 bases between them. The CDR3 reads CASSFPGENNEQFF. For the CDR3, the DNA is TGTGCCAGCAGCTTTCCAGGGGAAAACAATGAGCAGTTCTTC.

CDR3 residues: CASSYSATGASYGYTF. The DNA of the CDR3 is TGTGCCAGCAGTTACTCGGCTACAGGGGCGTCCTATGGCTACACCTTC. This rearrangement joins TRBV6-5 to TRBJ1-2; 7 bases are a match to TRBD1. The germline V gene has CDR1 MNHEY and CDR2 SVGAGI. The CDR3 consists of 16 residues. With V trimmed by 0 bases and J by 4 bases, 8 bases remained unmatched.

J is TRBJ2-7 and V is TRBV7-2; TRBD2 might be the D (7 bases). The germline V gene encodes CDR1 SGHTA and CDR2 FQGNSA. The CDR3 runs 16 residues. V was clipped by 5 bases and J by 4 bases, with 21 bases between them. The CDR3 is CASSLRGDTYYYEQYF. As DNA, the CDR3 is TGTGCCAGCAGCCTACGGGGGGACACATATTATTACGAGCAGTACTTC.

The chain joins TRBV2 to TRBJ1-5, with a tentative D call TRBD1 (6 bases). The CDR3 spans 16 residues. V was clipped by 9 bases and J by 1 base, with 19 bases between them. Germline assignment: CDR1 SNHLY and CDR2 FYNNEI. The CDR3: CASASGGHPSNQPQHF. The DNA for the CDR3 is TGTGCCAGTGCCTCGGGGGGACATCCGAGCAATCAGCCCCAGCATTTT.

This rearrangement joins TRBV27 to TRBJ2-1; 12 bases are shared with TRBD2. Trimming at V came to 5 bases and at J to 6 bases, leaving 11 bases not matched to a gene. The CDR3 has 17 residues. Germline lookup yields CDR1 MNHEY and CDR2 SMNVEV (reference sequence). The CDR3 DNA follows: TGTGCCAGCAGTCCCATCCGGACTAGCGGGGAAGTCAATGAGCAGTTCTTC. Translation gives CASSPIRTSGEVNEQFF.

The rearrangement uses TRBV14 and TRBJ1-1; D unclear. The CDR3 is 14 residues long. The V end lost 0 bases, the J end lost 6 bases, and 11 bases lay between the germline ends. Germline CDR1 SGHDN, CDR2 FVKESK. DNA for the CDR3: TGTGCCAGCAGCCAAGATCTATTTTCTTCTGAAGCTTTCTTT. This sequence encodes CASSQDLFSSEAFF. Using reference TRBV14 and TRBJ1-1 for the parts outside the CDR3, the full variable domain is EAGVTQFPSHSVIEKGQTVTLRCDPISGHDNLYWYRRVMGKEIKFLLHFVKESKQDESGMPNNRFLAERTGGTYSTLKVQPAELEDSGVYFCASSQDLFSSEAFFGQGTRLTVV.

In DNA form, the CDR3 reads TGTGCCAGTAGTATAGACAGGGAGGACAATCAGCCCCAGCATTTT. It encodes CASSIDREDNQPQHF. This chain links TRBV19 with TRBJ1-5; a weak D match, TRBD1 (5 bases). The germline V gene encodes CDR1 LNHDA and CDR2 SQIVND (reference sequence). V lost 0 bases, J lost 3 bases, and 9 bases lay in between. This CDR3 is built from 15 residues.

The CDR3: CASSQPDRVVGNTIYF. Written as DNA, the CDR3 is TGTGCCAGCAGCCAACCCGACAGGGTAGTTGGTAACACCATATATTTT. V and J are TRBV14 and TRBJ1-3; 7 positions agree with TRBD1. V shed 2 bases, J shed 7 bases, and the junction held 11 bases outside the gene matches. The CDR3 runs to 16 residues. The germline gives CDR1 SGHDN, CDR2 FVKESK. The full variable domain, in which reference TRBV14 and TRBJ1-3 provide the parts outside the CDR3, is EAGVTQFPSHSVIEKGQTVTLRCDPISGHDNLYWYRRVMGKEIKFLLHFVKESKQDESGMPNNRFLAERTGGTYSTLKVQPAELEDSGVYFCASSQPDRVVGNTIYFGEGSWLTVV.

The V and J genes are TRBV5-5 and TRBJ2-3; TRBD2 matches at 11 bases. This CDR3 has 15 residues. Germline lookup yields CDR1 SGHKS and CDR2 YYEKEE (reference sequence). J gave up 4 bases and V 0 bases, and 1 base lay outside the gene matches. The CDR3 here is CASSLEGLAADTQYF. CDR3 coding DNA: TGTGCCAGCAGCTTGGAGGGACTAGCGGCAGATACGCAGTATTTT.

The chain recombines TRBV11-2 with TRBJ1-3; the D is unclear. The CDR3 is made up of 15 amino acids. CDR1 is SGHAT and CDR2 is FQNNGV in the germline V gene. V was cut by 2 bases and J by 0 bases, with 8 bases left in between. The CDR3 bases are TGTGCCAGCAGCTTACTGCGTGGCTCTGGAAACACCATATATTTT. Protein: CASSLLRGSGNTIYF.

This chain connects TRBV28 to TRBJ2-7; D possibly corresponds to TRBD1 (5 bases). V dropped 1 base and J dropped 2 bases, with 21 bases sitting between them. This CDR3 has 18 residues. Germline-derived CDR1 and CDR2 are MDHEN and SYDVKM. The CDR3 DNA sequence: TGTGCCAGCAGTTTATCGACTCGGACCAATACAGGAACCTACGAGCAGTACTTC. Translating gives CASSLSTRTNTGTYEQYF.

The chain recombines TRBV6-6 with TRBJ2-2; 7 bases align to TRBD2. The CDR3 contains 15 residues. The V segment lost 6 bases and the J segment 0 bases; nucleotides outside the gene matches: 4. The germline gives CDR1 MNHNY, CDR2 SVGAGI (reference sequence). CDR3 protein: CASSPSGANTGELFF. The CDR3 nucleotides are TGTGCCAGCAGCCCTAGCGGAGCGAACACCGGGGAGCTGTTTTTT.

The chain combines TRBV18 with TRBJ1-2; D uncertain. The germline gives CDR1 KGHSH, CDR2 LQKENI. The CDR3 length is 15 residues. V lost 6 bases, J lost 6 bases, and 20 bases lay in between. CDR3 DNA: TGTGCCAGCTCGACGGCAGTGGGCAACCAACATGGCTACACCTTC. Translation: CASSTAVGNQHGYTF.

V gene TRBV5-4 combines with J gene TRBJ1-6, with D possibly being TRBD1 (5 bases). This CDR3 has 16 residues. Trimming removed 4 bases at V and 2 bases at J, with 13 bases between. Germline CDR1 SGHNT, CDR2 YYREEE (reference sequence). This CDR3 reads CASSRGPDPYNSPLHF. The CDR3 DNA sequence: TGTGCCAGCAGCAGGGGCCCGGACCCCTATAATTCACCCCTCCACTTT.

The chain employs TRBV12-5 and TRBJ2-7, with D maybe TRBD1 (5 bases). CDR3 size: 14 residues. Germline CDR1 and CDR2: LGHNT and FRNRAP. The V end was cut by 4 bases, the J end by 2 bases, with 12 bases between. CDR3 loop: CASGSSDIPYEQYF. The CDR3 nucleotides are TGTGCTAGTGGTTCATCGGACATACCCTACGAGCAGTACTTC.